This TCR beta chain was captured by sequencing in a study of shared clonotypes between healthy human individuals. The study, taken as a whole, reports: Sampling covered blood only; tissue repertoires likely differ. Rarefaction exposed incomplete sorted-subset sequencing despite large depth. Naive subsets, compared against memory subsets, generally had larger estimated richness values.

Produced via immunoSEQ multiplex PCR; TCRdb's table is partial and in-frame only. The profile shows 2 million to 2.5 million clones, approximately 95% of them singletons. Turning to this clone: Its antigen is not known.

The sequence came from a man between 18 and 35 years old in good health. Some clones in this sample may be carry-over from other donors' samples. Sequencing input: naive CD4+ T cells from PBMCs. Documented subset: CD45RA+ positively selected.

CDR3 sequence (DNA): TGCGCCAGCAGCTTGGGGTTCCGTTGGGAGACCCAGTACTTC. It specifies CASSLGFRWETQYF. The chain has TRBV5-1 and TRBJ2-5; D remains unclear. The ends were cut back, 0 bases at V and 5 bases at J, with 11 bases in the middle. Germline CDR1 reads SGHRS; CDR2 reads YFSETQ. The CDR3 is 14 amino acids.